The next 3 T cell receptor beta chains were all read from a single sample in a study of response to subunit inactivated influenza vaccine. TCRdb fed the RT-PCR reads into MiXCR, producing one record per CDR3 protein. The sample contains hundreds of thousands of distinct CDR3 sequences, over 9.5% of which appear only once. Material: PBMCs from blood, obtained on the day of vaccination. Receptor source: a man between 45 and 60 years old who received an inactivated influenza vaccine.

The rearrangement uses TRBV7-2 and TRBJ2-5; no reliable D call. V lost 1 base to trimming and J lost 14 bases, with 11 bases between them. This CDR3 spans 11 amino acids. Germline assignment: CDR1 SGHTA and CDR2 FQGNSA. The CDR3 spells CASSLGPPVYF. The CDR3 region has the DNA TGTGCCAGCAGCTTAGGGCCTCCCGTATACTTC.

The chain has TRBV6-2 or TRBV6-3 and TRBJ2-3; 7 bases align to TRBD2. V shed 6 bases, J shed 8 bases, and the junction held 11 bases outside the gene matches. Germline lookup yields CDR1 MNHEY and CDR2 SVGEGT. This CDR3 region has 14 residues. This CDR3 reads CASRLWGGPVTQYF. The CDR3 nucleotides read TGTGCCAGCAGGCTGTGGGGAGGGCCAGTTACGCAGTATTTT.

The table lists this clonotype with many counts. V usage is TRBV30 and J usage is TRBJ2-1; D not certain. V lost 1 base and J lost 2, with 6 bases in between. Germline-derived CDR1 and CDR2 are GTSNPN and SVGIG (reference sequence). The length of the CDR3 is 13 residues. CDR3 bases: TGTGCCTGGAGTGCCCAGGCCTACAATGAGCAGTTCTTC. Translating it yields CAWSAQAYNEQFF.